This TCR beta chain was recorded in a study of blood T cells in healthy people across ages. CDR1 is WSHSY, CDR2 SAAADI, per germline. Trimming removed 7 bases at V and 0 bases at J, with 21 bases between. The CDR3 consists of 18 residues. Using a J-beta primer mix together with a sample-barcoded 5' primer, a second PCR was run for roughly 6 to 11 cycles. Each of the cDNA molecules was tagged by a template-switch adaptor with 12 random nucleotides. The study obtained at least 3 million CDR3-containing paired-end reads from every sample. MiXCR was run by TCRdb on the 5' RACE reads, yielding one entry per CDR3 protein. The table has approximately 360,000 distinct CDR3 sequences, about 52% seen once.

The receptor was isolated from a man between 60 and 70 years old in good health. J is TRBJ1-4 and V is TRBV10-2; D not certain. The sample was blood. CDR3 coding DNA: TGCGCCAGCACCCAAACCGCCCTAGGGAGTGCAACTAATGAAAAACTGTTTTTT. Translating it yields CASTQTALGSATNEKLFF.